A single sample gave rise to the 6 T cell receptor beta chains below, sequenced in a study of OX40 agonist ivuxolimab in advanced cancers. Clones were read by immunoSEQ multiplex PCR, and TCRdb kept only the in-frame ones, dropping some. The table lists some 150,000 clones, 90% of them singletons. The specimen was CD4+ or CD8+ T cells sorted from blood, collected in a trial of the OX40 agonist ivuxolimab. Receptors were obtained from an adult with an advanced solid tumor such as melanoma, head and neck, liver or kidney cancer.

The chain links TRBV29-1 to TRBJ1-3; D not certain. Germline lookup yields CDR1 SQVTM and CDR2 ANQGSEA. Trimming pared 0 bases from V and 0 bases from J, leaving 6 bases between. This CDR3 is built from 14 residues. DNA of the CDR3: TGCAGCGTTGAAGACAGGAACTCTGGAAACACCATATATTTT. Protein product: CSVEDRNSGNTIYF.

The rearrangement uses TRBV5-4 and TRBJ2-1, with 7 bases fitting TRBD1. The CDR3 is made up of 15 amino acids. The junction had 5 bases not matched to a gene; V was cut back by 5 bases and J by 0 bases. Per the germline V gene, CDR1 is SGHNT and CDR2 is YYREEE (reference sequence). The CDR3 loop reads CASSRDSLSYNEQFF. Written as DNA, the CDR3 is TGTGCCAGCAGTAGGGACAGCCTCTCCTACAATGAGCAGTTCTTC.

The CDR3: CASSYPRDGYTF. CDR3 in DNA: TGTGCCAGCAGTTACCCCAGGGACGGCTACACCTTC. The chain links TRBV6-6 to TRBJ1-2, with a tentative D call TRBD1 (5 bases). CDR3 length: 12 residues. Between the trimmed V and J ends, which lost 2 bases and 8 bases, there was a span of 9 bases. The germline gives CDR1 MNHNY, CDR2 SVGAGI (reference sequence).

The CDR3 loop is CASRPLGQGDAGELFF. CDR3 nucleotide sequence: TGTGCAAGTCGCCCCCTGGGACAGGGGGACGCCGGGGAGCTGTTTTTT. The chain has TRBV12-2 and TRBJ2-2; TRBD1, the table's D call, lacks a check against the DNA. TRBV12-2 is recorded as a pseudogene. The CDR3 runs to 16 residues.

This sequence joins TRBV28 and TRBJ1-4; no clear D gene. Germline-derived CDR1 and CDR2 are MDHEN and SYDVKM. Trimming pared 1 base from V and 8 bases from J, leaving 2 bases between. CDR3 size: 11 residues. CDR3 coding DNA: TGTGCCAGCAGTTTATACGAAAAACTGTTTTTT. Translating it yields CASSLYEKLFF. The full variable domain, in which reference TRBV28 and TRBJ1-4 provide the parts outside the CDR3, is DVKVTQSSRYLVKRTGEKVFLECVQDMDHENMFWYRQDPGLGLRLIYFSYDVKMKEKGDIPEGYSVSREKKERFSLILESASTNQTSMYLCASSLYEKLFFGSGTQLSVL.

The rearrangement uses TRBV18 and TRBJ2-2; 8 bases align to TRBD2. CDR1 is KGHSH and CDR2 is LQKENI in the germline V gene. This CDR3 is built from 17 residues. V was pared by 4 bases and J by 4 bases, with 11 bases of the junction left unmatched. This CDR3 reads CASSLPAREVGTGELFF. CDR3 nucleotide sequence: TGTGCCAGCTCACTCCCAGCGCGGGAGGTGGGCACCGGGGAGCTGTTTTTT.